These 23 T cell receptor beta chains share one sample of origin, sequenced in a study of T cell repertoires in cytomegalovirus infection. No cognate antigen is known for these TCRs. MiXCR, run by TCRdb on the reads, gives a single entry per CDR3 protein. The sample includes about 110,000 distinct CDR3 sequences, around 31% of them seen just once. This specimen consisted of CD8+ T cells from cultured PBMCs, obtained from culture after CMV antigen stimulation. The receptors were gathered from a human donor in good health (CMV status not recorded). Some clones in this sample may be carry-over from other donors' samples.

V usage is TRBV30 and J usage is TRBJ1-2; D remains ambiguous. There are 16 residues in the CDR3. Germline V gives CDR1 GTSNPN, CDR2 SVGIG (reference sequence). V dropped 0 bases and J dropped 0 bases, with 14 bases sitting between them. CDR3 nucleotides: TGTGCCTGGAGTGTAATTCAGAGCTATCCTAACTATGGCTACACCTTC. Translation: CAWSVIQSYPNYGYTF.

This clonotype was recorded a few times. This chain uses TRBV29-1 with TRBJ2-7; the D gene is possibly TRBD2 (5 bases). This CDR3 is 12 amino acids long. Trimming left V 4 bases short and J 5 bases short, with 12 bases between. CDR1 is SQVTM and CDR2 is ANQGSEA in the germline V gene. CDR3 in amino acids: CSVAGVFHEQYF. CDR3 sequence (DNA): TGCAGCGTTGCCGGGGTTTTCCACGAGCAGTACTTC.

The rearrangement uses TRBV13 and TRBJ2-1; D is uncertain. Germline V gene lookup returns CDR1 PRHDT and CDR2 FYEKMQ (reference sequence). The V end was cut by 5 bases, the J end by 6 bases, with 8 bases between. This CDR3 is built from 12 residues. The CDR3 is CASSLNSNEQFF. The CDR3 DNA is TGTGCCAGCAGCCTTAATAGCAATGAGCAGTTCTTC.

The DNA for the CDR3 is TGTGCCAGCAGCCAAGCAAGGCCCGATGAGCAGTTCTTC. Protein sequence: CASSQARPDEQFF. V is TRBV3-1 and J is TRBJ2-1; D gene unclear. CDR1 LGHDT and CDR2 YNNKEL come from the germline V gene (reference sequence). The CDR3 runs to 13 residues. The V and J ends lost 1 base and 8 bases respectively, with 9 bases between them.

This clonotype was picked up a small number of times. The V and J genes are TRBV15 and TRBJ2-7; 7 bases agree with TRBD2. CDR1 is LNHNV and CDR2 is YYDKDF in the germline V gene (reference sequence). CDR3 length: 14 residues. Germline trimming cut 3 bases from V and 0 bases from J; bases unmatched to any gene: 2. CDR3 DNA sequence: TGTGCCACCAGCAGTGGGACTATCTCCTACGAGCAGTACTTC. Amino acids: CATSSGTISYEQYF.

The chain joins TRBV7-8 to TRBJ2-2; a weak D match, TRBD1 (5 bases). Germline V gene lookup returns CDR1 SGHVS and CDR2 FQNEAQ. The CDR3 contains 17 residues. Trimming removed 2 bases at V and 3 bases at J, with 16 bases between. CDR3 residues: CASSLRGRQIHTGELFF. The CDR3 DNA reads TGTGCCAGCAGCTTAAGGGGCAGGCAGATCCACACCGGGGAGCTGTTTTTT.

The chain couples TRBV19 to TRBJ2-1, with D possibly matching TRBD1 (6 bases). Germline V gene data show CDR1 as LNHDA and CDR2 as SQIVND (reference sequence). CDR3 length: 15 residues. Trimming stripped 0 bases from V and 8 bases from J, with 14 bases between. In nucleotides, the CDR3 is TGTGCCAGTAGTATAGATTGGCAGGGGTGGTATGAGCAGTTCTTC. Translating gives CASSIDWQGWYEQFF.

This clonotype occurred many times. The CDR3 region has the DNA TGTGCCAGCAGTTTTCTTTCGGCGACTGAAGCTTTCTTT. Translating it yields CASSFLSATEAFF. J is TRBJ1-1 and V is TRBV27; D remains ambiguous. Germline-derived CDR1 and CDR2 are MNHEY and SMNVEV (reference sequence). Deletions cut 3 bases from V and 5 bases from J, with 10 bases between. The CDR3 is 13 residues long.

This clonotype was counted many times. The chain couples TRBV2 to TRBJ2-2; D remains ambiguous. The CDR3 is 12 amino acids. Germline CDR1 is SNHLY and CDR2 is FYNNEI. The V end was cut by 11 bases, the J end by 3 bases, with 10 bases between. Here the CDR3 reads CADQRDTGELFF. CDR3 DNA sequence: TGTGCCGACCAAAGGGACACCGGGGAGCTGTTTTTT.

This clonotype showed up just a few times. The chain is built from TRBV6-6 and TRBJ1-5; no clear D gene. The V end lost 5 bases, the J end lost 6 bases, and 11 bases lay between the germline ends. Germline V gene lookup returns CDR1 MNHNY and CDR2 SVGAGI (reference sequence). The CDR3 contains 13 residues. The CDR3 here is CASSRLIGQPQHF. The CDR3 DNA reads TGTGCCAGCAGTCGCCTTATCGGTCAGCCCCAGCATTTT.

This sequence joins TRBV5-1 and TRBJ2-3, with D unresolved. V was clipped by 2 bases and J by 3 bases, with 10 bases between them. The length of the CDR3 is 14 residues. Germline values: CDR1 SGHRS, CDR2 YFSETQ. The CDR3 loop reads CASSLRLGTDTQYF. As DNA, the CDR3 is TGCGCCAGCAGCTTACGGCTGGGGACAGATACGCAGTATTTT.

V is TRBV4-1 and J is TRBJ2-7; the match to TRBD2 covers 11 bases. Looked up from germline, CDR1 is MGHRA and CDR2 is YSYEKL. V dropped 1 base and J dropped 4; count of bases not matched to a gene: 3. This CDR3 contains 15 residues. CDR3 in amino acids: CASSQVAGGPYEQYF. CDR3 nucleotides: TGCGCCAGCAGCCAAGTAGCGGGGGGGCCTTACGAGCAGTACTTC.

The V and J genes are TRBV27 and TRBJ2-3, with TRBD2 identical over 8 bases. CDR1 and CDR2 (germline): MNHEY, SMNVEV (reference sequence). Trimming took 5 bases from V and 4 from J; bases not matched to a gene: 8. The CDR3 covers 15 residues. The CDR3 protein is CASSIAGGGADTQYF. Written as DNA, the CDR3 is TGTGCCAGCAGTATCGCGGGGGGCGGGGCAGATACGCAGTATTTT.

There are a few counts of this clonotype. The V gene is TRBV19, the J gene TRBJ2-1; 7 nucleotides line up with TRBD2. The length of the CDR3 is 13 residues. Germline V gene sequence: CDR1 LNHDA, CDR2 SQIVND (reference sequence). After removal of 3 bases from V and 10 bases from J, the junction contained 6 bases not matched to a gene. The CDR3 DNA follows: TGTGCCAGTAGTATTAAACTAGCGTACGAGCAGTTCTTC. It yields the protein CASSIKLAYEQFF.

This rearrangement joins TRBV2 to TRBJ1-1, with D uncertain. CDR1 and CDR2 from the germline V gene are SNHLY and FYNNEI. This CDR3 contains 10 residues. The V end was cut by 4 bases, the J end by 7 bases, with 4 bases between. In DNA form, the CDR3 reads TGTGCCAGCAGTGTTGGTGAAGCTTTCTTT. Translating gives CASSVGEAFF.

The rearrangement uses TRBV4-1 and TRBJ2-3, with D possibly TRBD1 on 5 matching bases. Germline CDR1 is MGHRA and CDR2 is YSYEKL. Deletions cut 7 bases from V and 0 bases from J, with 14 bases between. This CDR3 spans 15 amino acids. The CDR3 DNA is TGCGCCAGCACCGTGGGGCCTCTGAGCACAGATACGCAGTATTTT. This sequence encodes CASTVGPLSTDTQYF.

At least ten counts were recorded for this clonotype. This chain links TRBV12-3 or TRBV12-4 with TRBJ1-1; D ambiguous. CDR3 length: 13 residues. V lost 3 bases and J 4 bases, leaving 9 bases between the germline ends. The CDR3 region is CASSFDPGTEAFF. The CDR3 bases are TGTGCCAGCAGTTTCGACCCTGGCACTGAAGCTTTCTTT.

J is TRBJ1-5 and V is TRBV28, with TRBD1 as a possible D gene (5 bases). With 3 bases removed from V and 7 bases from J, the gap between germline ends came to 13 bases. This CDR3 contains 14 residues. CDR1 and CDR2 (germline): MDHEN, SYDVKM. DNA for the CDR3: TGTGCCAGCAGTTTGCAACAAGGGGACCAGCCCCAGCATTTT. Translation: CASSLQQGDQPQHF.

The V gene is TRBV4-1, the J gene TRBJ2-1; 9 bases match TRBD2. The CDR3 covers 13 residues. With 0 bases clipped from V and 13 bases from J, the junction kept 4 bases outside the gene matches. Germline V gene data show CDR1 as MGHRA and CDR2 as YSYEKL. CDR3 in amino acids: CASSQEGGTSQFF. The CDR3 nucleotides are TGCGCCAGCAGCCAAGAGGGGGGGACTAGCCAGTTCTTC.

V gene TRBV4-1 combines with J gene TRBJ2-3; D not certain. Trimming removed 0 bases from V and 1 base from J, with 14 bases in between. The CDR3 contains 17 residues. Per germline, CDR1 MGHRA and CDR2 YSYEKL. CDR3 coding DNA: TGCGCCAGCAGCCAAGATTATACACTCATGGGCACAGATACGCAGTATTTT. Protein sequence: CASSQDYTLMGTDTQYF.

This clonotype was seen ten or more times. V is TRBV12-3 or TRBV12-4 and J is TRBJ1-4; 7 bases are a match to TRBD1. This CDR3 contains 15 residues. J gave up 7 bases and V 7 bases, and 12 bases lay outside the gene matches. CDR3 DNA sequence: TGTGCCAGCAAGGCGGCGGGACAGACAACTGAAAAACTGTTTTTT. It yields the protein CASKAAGQTTEKLFF.

This chain connects TRBV11-1 to TRBJ2-1, with 7 positions matching TRBD1. With V trimmed by 4 bases and J by 3 bases, 3 bases remained unmatched. Germline CDR1 SGHAT, CDR2 FQDESV (reference sequence). This CDR3 has 14 amino acids. As DNA, the CDR3 is TGTGCCAGCAGCTCGACAGGGAACTACAATGAGCAGTTCTTC. This sequence encodes CASSSTGNYNEQFF.

This clonotype has a count of ten or more. V usage is TRBV7-2 and J usage is TRBJ1-5, with a tentative D call TRBD1 (5 bases). The germline V gene encodes CDR1 SGHTA and CDR2 FQGNSA. Trimming took off 1 base at V and 0 bases at J, with 7 bases between the two ends. The CDR3 runs to 15 residues. The CDR3 sequence is CASSLEGYSNQPQHF. CDR3 sequence (DNA): TGTGCCAGCAGCTTAGAGGGGTATAGCAATCAGCCCCAGCATTTT.